These 17 T cell receptor beta chains were all obtained from the same sample, sequenced in a study of T cells in Graves' hyperthyroidism and ophthalmopathy. Authors of the study amplified TCR beta CDR3 regions from RNA transcripts. The HTBI primer set drove a first-round RT-PCR of the TCR CDR3. TCRdb fed the multiplex PCR reads into MiXCR, producing one record per CDR3 protein. The sample lists roughly 420,000 distinct CDR3 sequences; roughly 14% were seen once. The sample taken for sequencing was blood. The receptor set was obtained from a woman aged 18-29 years with Graves' hyperthyroidism.

This chain links TRBV2 with TRBJ2-2; D is possibly TRBD2 (5 bases). Trimming stripped 6 bases from V and 1 base from J, with 6 bases between. From germline, CDR1 is SNHLY and CDR2 FYNNEI. The CDR3 runs to 13 residues. The CDR3 loop reads CASRAGNTGELFF. The CDR3 region has the DNA TGTGCCAGCAGGGCGGGGAACACCGGGGAGCTGTTTTTT.

A remark on this clonotype: A much larger clone lies a single base off, so this may be a read error. The chain combines TRBV12-3 or TRBV12-4 with TRBJ2-7; the match to TRBD1 covers 11 bases. There are 15 residues in the CDR3. The CDR3 DNA sequence: TGTGCCAGCAGTTTGGTGGGACAGGGGGGTTACGAGCAGTGCTTC. Translated: CASSLVGQGGYEQCF.

At least ten counts were recorded for this clonotype. V is TRBV30 and J is TRBJ1-2, with a weak D call TRBD1 (6 bases). CDR1 and CDR2 from the germline V gene are GTSNPN and SVGIG (reference sequence). Trimming left V 0 bases short and J 4 bases short, with 9 bases between. The CDR3 extends over 13 amino acids. The CDR3 DNA follows: TGTGCCTGGAGTGTCACAGGGCCCTATGGCTACACCTTC. This gives the protein CAWSVTGPYGYTF.

This chain links TRBV9 with TRBJ2-7; 7 bases fit TRBD1. V lost 3 bases, J lost 5 bases, and 2 bases stayed unmatched. Germline CDR1 SGDLS, CDR2 YYNGEE. CDR3 size: 12 residues. DNA for the CDR3: TGTGCCAGCAGCGCGGGACAGAACGAGCAGTACTTC. As protein: CASSAGQNEQYF.

This clonotype was seen at least ten times. The chain recombines TRBV2 with TRBJ1-5, with a weak D call TRBD1 (5 bases). The CDR3 is made up of 17 amino acids. Germline V gene data show CDR1 as SNHLY and CDR2 as FYNNEI. Trimming cost V 5 bases and J 3 bases, with 20 bases left between them. The CDR3 nucleotides read TGTGCCAGCAGTTTCATCCAGGGCCAGCGGTTCAATCAGCCCCAGCATTTT. It codes for CASSFIQGQRFNQPQHF. Full variable domain (remainder filled in from reference TRBV2 and TRBJ1-5): EPEVTQTPSHQVTQMGQEVILRCVPISNHLYFYWYRQILGQKVEFLVSFYNNEISEKSEIFDDQFSVERPDGSNFTLKIRSTKLEDSAMYFCASSFIQGQRFNQPQHFGDGTRLSIL.

This clonotype was detected many times. The chain has TRBV18 and TRBJ2-3, with D tentatively TRBD1 (6 bases). With 6 bases removed from V and 9 bases from J, the gap between germline ends came to 16 bases. The germline V gene encodes CDR1 KGHSH and CDR2 LQKENI. CDR3 length equals 13 residues. This CDR3 reads CASSIAGANTQYF. The CDR3 DNA reads as TGTGCCAGCTCGATTGCAGGGGCTAACACGCAGTATTTT.

This clonotype was counted a few times. The J gene is TRBJ1-2, the V gene TRBV20-1; D is ambiguous. The CDR3 runs to 14 residues. Germline V gene lookup returns CDR1 DFQATT and CDR2 SNEGSKA (reference sequence). The V end was cut by 3 bases, the J end by 0 bases, with 11 bases between. The CDR3 DNA is TGCAGTGCTAGGGACGATATAGCTAACTATGGCTACACCTTC. It translates to CSARDDIANYGYTF.

This clonotype was detected only a few times. The J gene is TRBJ2-2, the V gene TRBV30; D is perhaps TRBD1 (5 bases). Germline loops: CDR1 GTSNPN, CDR2 SVGIG (reference sequence). V lost 2 bases and J lost 3, with 10 bases in between. This CDR3 has 14 amino acids. CDR3 sequence: CAWSPLGDTGELFF. CDR3 nucleotides: TGTGCCTGGAGTCCGCTAGGGGACACCGGGGAGCTGTTTTTT.

This clonotype was observed at least ten times. The chain uses TRBV12-5 and TRBJ1-5; D may be TRBD1 (5 bases). V gave up 6 bases and J gave up 9 bases, with 15 bases separating them. The CDR3 is 13 amino acids. Germline lookup yields CDR1 LGHNT and CDR2 FRNRAP. The chain's CDR3 is CASGFDSEMPQHF. The CDR3 region has the DNA TGTGCTAGTGGCTTCGACAGTGAAATGCCCCAGCATTTT.

This clonotype showed up just a few times. V gene TRBV11-2 combines with J gene TRBJ2-7; D is unresolved. The germline V gene encodes CDR1 SGHAT and CDR2 FQNNGV. The ends were cut back, 4 bases at V and 4 bases at J, with 20 bases in the middle. The CDR3 loop spans 16 amino acids. The CDR3 loop reads CASSSHFRLDGYEQYF. CDR3 in DNA: TGTGCCAGCAGCTCGCACTTTAGACTGGATGGGTACGAGCAGTACTTC.

This clonotype has a count of ten or more. The rearrangement links TRBV7-3 to TRBJ2-4; tentative D call: TRBD2 (5 bases). Between the trimmed V and J ends, which lost 2 bases and 0 bases, there was a span of 20 bases. CDR1 and CDR2 (germline): SGHTA, FQGTGA. CDR3 length equals 19 residues. CDR3 sequence (DNA): TGTGCCAGCAGCTTATTCAGCGGCCGGCGCGGGCGAGCCAAAAACATTCAGTACTTC. Translating gives CASSLFSGRRGRAKNIQYF. Drawing the rest from reference TRBV7-3 and TRBJ2-4, the complete variable domain is GAGVSQTPSNKVTEKGKYVELRCDPISGHTALYWYRQSLGQGPEFLIYFQGTGAADDSGLPNDRFFAVRPEGSVSTLKIQRTERGDSAVYLCASSLFSGRRGRAKNIQYFGAGTRLSVL.

The chain is built from TRBV7-2 and TRBJ2-1; 9 nucleotides align to TRBD2. The CDR3 is 15 residues long. Germline loops: CDR1 SGHTA, CDR2 FQGNSA. Losses at the gene ends were 0 bases for V and 9 bases for J; bases not matched to a gene: 6. CDR3 protein: CASSLALAGPTEQFF. The CDR3 DNA follows: TGTGCCAGCAGCTTAGCTCTAGCGGGACCGACTGAGCAGTTCTTC.

With regard to this clonotype: This may arise from a read error, as a much more abundant clone is one base away. V is TRBV6-9 and J is TRBJ2-1; a possible D gene is TRBD1 (6 bases). The CDR3 is made up of 16 amino acids. Germline-derived CDR1 and CDR2 are MNHGY and SVAAGI. CDR3 in amino acids: CASSYGSAGVNNGQFF. The CDR3 DNA reads as TGTGCCAGCAGTTACGGTTCGGCAGGGGTAAACAATGGGCAGTTCTTC.

This clonotype showed up just a few times. J is TRBJ1-4 and V is TRBV28; D call uncertain. The V end was cut by 6 bases, the J end by 0 bases, with 8 bases between. CDR1 is MDHEN and CDR2 is SYDVKM in the germline V gene. The length of the CDR3 is 14 residues. This CDR3 is CASSTATTNEKLFF. The CDR3, as DNA: TGTGCCAGCAGCACAGCTACAACTAATGAAAAACTGTTTTTT.

The chain has TRBV5-1 and TRBJ2-2; 13 bases align to TRBD2. The CDR3 spans 17 residues. Per germline, CDR1 SGHRS and CDR2 YFSETQ. The ends lost 4 bases at V and 2 bases at J; junction bases unmatched: 5. The CDR3 bases are TGCGCCAGCAGCCCCTGGACTAGCGGGGGCAACACCGGGGAGCTGTTTTTT. It translates to CASSPWTSGGNTGELFF.

V usage is TRBV12-3 or TRBV12-4 and J usage is TRBJ1-5, with D perhaps matching TRBD1 (5 bases). This CDR3 region has 17 residues. V was trimmed by 0 bases and J by 2 bases, leaving 14 bases between them. Here the CDR3 DNA reads TGTGCCAGCAGTTTAGCGCGTGGGGGACCGGGCAATCAGCCCCAGCATTTT. This codes for CASSLARGGPGNQPQHF.

This clonotype was found many times. This rearrangement joins TRBV5-6 to TRBJ1-3; tentative D call: TRBD1 (5 bases). Germline V gene lookup returns CDR1 SGHDT and CDR2 YYEEEE. This CDR3 is built from 14 residues. Trimming took off 2 bases at V and 6 bases at J, with 12 bases between the two ends. This chain's CDR3 is CASSFDPGTNTIYF. As DNA, the CDR3 is TGTGCCAGCAGCTTCGACCCCGGGACAAACACCATATATTTT.